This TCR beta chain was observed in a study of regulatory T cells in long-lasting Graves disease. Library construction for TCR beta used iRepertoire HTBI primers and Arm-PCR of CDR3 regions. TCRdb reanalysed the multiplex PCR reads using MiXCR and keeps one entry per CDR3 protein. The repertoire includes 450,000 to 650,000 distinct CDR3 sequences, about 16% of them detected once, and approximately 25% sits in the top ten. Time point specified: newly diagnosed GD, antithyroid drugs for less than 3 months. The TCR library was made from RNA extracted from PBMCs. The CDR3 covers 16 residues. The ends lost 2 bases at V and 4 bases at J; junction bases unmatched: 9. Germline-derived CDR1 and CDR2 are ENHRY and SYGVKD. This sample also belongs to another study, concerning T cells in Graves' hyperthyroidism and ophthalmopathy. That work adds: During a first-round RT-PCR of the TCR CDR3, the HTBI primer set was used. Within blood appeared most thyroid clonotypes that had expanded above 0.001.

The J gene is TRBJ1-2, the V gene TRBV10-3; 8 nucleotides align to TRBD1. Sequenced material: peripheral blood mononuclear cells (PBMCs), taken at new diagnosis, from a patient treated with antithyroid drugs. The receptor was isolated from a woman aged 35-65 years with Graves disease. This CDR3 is CAISEMVRDRLYGYTF. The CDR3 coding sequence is TGTGCCATCAGTGAGATGGTCAGGGACAGGCTCTATGGCTACACCTTC.